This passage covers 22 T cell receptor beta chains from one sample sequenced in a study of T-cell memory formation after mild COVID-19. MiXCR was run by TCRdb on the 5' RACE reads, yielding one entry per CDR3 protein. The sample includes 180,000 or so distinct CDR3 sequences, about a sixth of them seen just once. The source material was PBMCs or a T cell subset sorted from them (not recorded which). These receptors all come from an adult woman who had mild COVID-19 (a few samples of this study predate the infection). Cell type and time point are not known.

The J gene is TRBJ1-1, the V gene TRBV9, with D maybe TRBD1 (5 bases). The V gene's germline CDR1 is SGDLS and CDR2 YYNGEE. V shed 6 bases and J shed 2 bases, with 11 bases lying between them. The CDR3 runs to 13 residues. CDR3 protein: CASNSDRNTEAFF. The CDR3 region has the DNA TGTGCCAGCAACTCAGACAGAAACACTGAAGCTTTCTTT.

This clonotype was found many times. For the CDR3, the DNA is TGTGCCAGCAGCTTCTCCCCCTCTGATACGCAGTATTTT. It encodes CASSFSPSDTQYF. This chain connects TRBV7-2 to TRBJ2-3, with D uncertain. The CDR3 has 13 amino acids. Germline CDR1 is SGHTA and CDR2 is FQGNSA. Between the trimmed V and J ends, which lost 3 bases and 6 bases, there was a span of 10 bases. Complete variable domain (other parts from reference TRBV7-2 and TRBJ2-3): GAGVSQSPSNKVTEKGKDVELRCDPISGHTALYWYRQSLGQGLEFLIYFQGNSAPDKSGLPSDRFSAERTGGSVSTLTIQRTQQEDSAVYLCASSFSPSDTQYFGPGTRLTVL.

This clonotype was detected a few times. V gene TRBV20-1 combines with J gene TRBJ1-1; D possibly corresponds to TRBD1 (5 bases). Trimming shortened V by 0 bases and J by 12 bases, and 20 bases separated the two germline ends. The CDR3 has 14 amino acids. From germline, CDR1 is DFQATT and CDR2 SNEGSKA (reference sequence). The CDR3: CSARDHAGTPATFF. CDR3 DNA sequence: TGCAGTGCTAGAGACCACGCCGGGACCCCAGCAACTTTCTTT.

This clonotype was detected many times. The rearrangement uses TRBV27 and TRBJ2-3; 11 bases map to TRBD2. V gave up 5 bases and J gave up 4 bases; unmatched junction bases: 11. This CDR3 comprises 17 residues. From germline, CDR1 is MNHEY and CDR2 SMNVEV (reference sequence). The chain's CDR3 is CASSPTSGRWGADTQYF. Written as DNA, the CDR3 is TGTGCCAGCAGTCCTACTAGCGGGAGATGGGGCGCAGATACGCAGTATTTT.

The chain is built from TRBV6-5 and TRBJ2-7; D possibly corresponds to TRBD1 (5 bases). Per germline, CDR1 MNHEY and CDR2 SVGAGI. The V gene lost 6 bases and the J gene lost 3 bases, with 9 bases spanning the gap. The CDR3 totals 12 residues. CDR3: CASSQGFYEQYF. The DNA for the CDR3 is TGTGCCAGCAGCCAGGGTTTCTACGAGCAGTACTTC.

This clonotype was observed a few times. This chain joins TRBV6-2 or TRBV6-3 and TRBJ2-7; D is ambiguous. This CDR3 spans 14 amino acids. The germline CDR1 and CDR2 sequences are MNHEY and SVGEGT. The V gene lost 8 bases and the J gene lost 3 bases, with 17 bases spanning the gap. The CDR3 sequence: CASRPTGSVYEQYF. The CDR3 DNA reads TGTGCCAGCCGTCCTACGGGTTCGGTCTACGAGCAGTACTTC.

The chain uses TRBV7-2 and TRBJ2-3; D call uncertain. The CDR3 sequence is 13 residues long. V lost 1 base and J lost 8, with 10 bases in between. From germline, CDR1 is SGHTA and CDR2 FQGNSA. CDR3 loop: CASSLGAQVTQYF. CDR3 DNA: TGTGCCAGCAGCTTAGGGGCCCAGGTTACGCAGTATTTT.

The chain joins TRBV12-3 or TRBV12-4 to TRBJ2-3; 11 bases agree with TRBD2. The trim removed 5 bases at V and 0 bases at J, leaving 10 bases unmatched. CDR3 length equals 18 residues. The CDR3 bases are TGTGCCAGCAGTACGCTAGCGGGGGGTGGCCCTAGCACAGATACGCAGTATTTT. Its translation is CASSTLAGGGPSTDTQYF.

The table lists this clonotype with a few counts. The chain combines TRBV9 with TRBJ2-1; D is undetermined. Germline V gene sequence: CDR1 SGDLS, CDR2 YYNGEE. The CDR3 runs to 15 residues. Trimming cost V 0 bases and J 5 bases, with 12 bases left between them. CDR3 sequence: CASSVDARSHNEQFF. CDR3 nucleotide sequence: TGTGCCAGCAGCGTAGACGCCCGCAGCCACAATGAGCAGTTCTTC. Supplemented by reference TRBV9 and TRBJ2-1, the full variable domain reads DSGVTQTPKHLITATGQRVTLRCSPRSGDLSVYWYQQSLDQGLQFLIQYYNGEERAKGNILERFSAQQFPDLHSELNLSSLELGDSALYFCASSVDARSHNEQFFGPGTRLTVL.

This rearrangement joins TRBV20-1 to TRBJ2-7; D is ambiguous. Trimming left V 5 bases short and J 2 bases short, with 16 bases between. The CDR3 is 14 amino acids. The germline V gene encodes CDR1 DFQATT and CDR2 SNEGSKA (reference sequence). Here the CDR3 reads CSALPLRGAYEQYF. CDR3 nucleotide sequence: TGCAGTGCTCTCCCCCTTCGAGGAGCCTACGAGCAGTACTTC.

The CDR3 is CASSTSTSGRGSGSTDTQYF. The CDR3, as DNA: TGTGCCAGCAGTACATCGACTAGCGGGAGGGGCAGTGGCAGCACAGATACGCAGTATTTT. The chain carries TRBV12-3 or TRBV12-4 and TRBJ2-3; TRBD2 matches 14 bases. V trimming: 5 bases; J trimming: 0 bases; junction bases outside the gene matches: 13. CDR3 length: 20 residues.

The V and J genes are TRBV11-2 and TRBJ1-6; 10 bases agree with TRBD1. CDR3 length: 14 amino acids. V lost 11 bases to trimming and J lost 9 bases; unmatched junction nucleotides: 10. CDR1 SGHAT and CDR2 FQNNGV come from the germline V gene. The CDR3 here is CAARWGTGASPLHF. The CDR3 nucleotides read TGTGCCGCCAGATGGGGGACAGGGGCTTCACCCCTCCACTTT.

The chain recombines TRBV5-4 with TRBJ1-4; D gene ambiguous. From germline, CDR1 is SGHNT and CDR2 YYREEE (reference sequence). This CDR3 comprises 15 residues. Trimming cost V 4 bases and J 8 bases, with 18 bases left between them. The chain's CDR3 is CASSITGSQAEKLFF. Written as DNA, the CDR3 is TGTGCCAGCAGCATTACCGGGTCCCAGGCCGAAAAACTGTTTTTT.

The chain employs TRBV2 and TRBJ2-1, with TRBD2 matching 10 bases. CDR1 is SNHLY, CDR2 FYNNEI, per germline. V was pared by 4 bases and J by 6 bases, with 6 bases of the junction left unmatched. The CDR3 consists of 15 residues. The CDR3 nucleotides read TGTGCCAGCAGTGTGGAGCGGGGGGGCCTCAATGAGCAGTTCTTC. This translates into CASSVERGGLNEQFF. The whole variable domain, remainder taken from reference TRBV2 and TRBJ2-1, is EPEVTQTPSHQVTQMGQEVILRCVPISNHLYFYWYRQILGQKVEFLVSFYNNEISEKSEIFDDQFSVERPDGSNFTLKIRSTKLEDSAMYFCASSVERGGLNEQFFGPGTRLTVL.

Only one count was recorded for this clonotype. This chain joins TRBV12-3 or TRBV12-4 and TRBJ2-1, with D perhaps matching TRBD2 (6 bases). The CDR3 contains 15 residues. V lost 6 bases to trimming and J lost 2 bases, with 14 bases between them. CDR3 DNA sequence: TGTGCCAGCAGCTCCCGCAGCGGGCCCTACAATGAGCAGTTCTTC. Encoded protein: CASSSRSGPYNEQFF.

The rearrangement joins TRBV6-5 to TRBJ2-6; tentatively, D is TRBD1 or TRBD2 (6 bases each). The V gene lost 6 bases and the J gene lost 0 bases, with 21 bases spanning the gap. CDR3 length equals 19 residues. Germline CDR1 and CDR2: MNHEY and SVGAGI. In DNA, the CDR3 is TGTGCCAGCAGCCTCCTCCCCGCGGGACAAAGCTCTGGGGCCAACGTCCTGACTTTC. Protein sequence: CASSLLPAGQSSGANVLTF.

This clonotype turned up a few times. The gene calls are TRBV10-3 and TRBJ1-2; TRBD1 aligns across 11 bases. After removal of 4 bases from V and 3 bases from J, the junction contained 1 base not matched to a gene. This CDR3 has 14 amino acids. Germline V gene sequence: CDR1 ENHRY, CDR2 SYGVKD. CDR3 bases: TGTGCCATCAGTGGGACAGGGGGCGACTATGGCTACACCTTC. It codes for CAISGTGGDYGYTF.

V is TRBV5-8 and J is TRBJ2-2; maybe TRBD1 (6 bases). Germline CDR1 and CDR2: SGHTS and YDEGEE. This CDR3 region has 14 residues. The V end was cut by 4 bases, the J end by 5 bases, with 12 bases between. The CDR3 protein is CASSPLRGTGELFF. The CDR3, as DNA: TGTGCCAGCAGCCCACTCAGGGGAACCGGGGAGCTGTTTTTT.

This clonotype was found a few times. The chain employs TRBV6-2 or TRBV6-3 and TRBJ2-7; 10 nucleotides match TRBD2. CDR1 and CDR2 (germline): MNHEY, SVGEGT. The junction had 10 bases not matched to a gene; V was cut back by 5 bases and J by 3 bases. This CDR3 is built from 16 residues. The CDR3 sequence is CASSQLSGRAVYEQYF. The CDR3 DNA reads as TGTGCCAGCAGTCAACTCAGCGGGAGGGCCGTCTACGAGCAGTACTTC.

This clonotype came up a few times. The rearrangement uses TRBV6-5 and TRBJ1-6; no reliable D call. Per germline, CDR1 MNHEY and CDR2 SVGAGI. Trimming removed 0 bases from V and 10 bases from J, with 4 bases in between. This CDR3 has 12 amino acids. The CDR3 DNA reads TGTGCCAGCAGTTACTCGAACTCACCCCTCCACTTT. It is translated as CASSYSNSPLHF.

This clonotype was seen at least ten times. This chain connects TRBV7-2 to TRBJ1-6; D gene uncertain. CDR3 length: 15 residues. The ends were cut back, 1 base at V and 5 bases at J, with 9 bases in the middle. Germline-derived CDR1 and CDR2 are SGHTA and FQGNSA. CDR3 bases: TGTGCCAGCAGCTTAGTAAAGGCGAATAATTCACCCCTCCACTTT. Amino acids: CASSLVKANNSPLHF.

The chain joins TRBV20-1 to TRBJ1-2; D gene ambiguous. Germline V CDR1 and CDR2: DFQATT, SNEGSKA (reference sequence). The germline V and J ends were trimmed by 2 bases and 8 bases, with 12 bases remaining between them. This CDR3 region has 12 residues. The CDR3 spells CSARRTIEGYTF. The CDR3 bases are TGCAGTGCTAGACGGACTATCGAGGGCTACACCTTC.